This TCR beta chain was sequenced in a study of blood T cell repertoires in COVID-19. On the study more broadly: Sources were T cells, B-cell-depleted T cells, or PBMCs; the material itself was cDNA or gDNA.

Per the study methods: Reference gene primer amplification gave nucleated cell count estimates. The repertoire was sequenced with immunoSEQ multiplex PCR; TCRdb's copy has only in-frame clones and lacks some. The V and J calls and clone size were taken over from that table, and D and trimming were inferred from the DNA. This sample yields under 170,000 clones, of which roughly 85% are seen a single time; about 3.5% belongs to the top ten. Trimming removed 8 bases at V and 1 base at J, with 15 bases between. Germline CDR1 reads SNHLY; CDR2 reads FYNNEI. The CDR3 is 15 amino acids. The rearrangement joins TRBV2 to TRBJ1-5, with D unclear. The sequencing input was peripheral blood. The receptor's source is a man in his 70s with acute or convalescent COVID-19. CDR3: CASRSSGLSNQPQHF. The CDR3 nucleotides are TGTGCCAGCCGTTCTTCAGGATTGAGCAATCAGCCCCAGCATTTT.